This T cell receptor beta chain was sequenced for a study of patients and donors after allogeneic stem cell transplantation. CDR1 is SSHAT and CDR2 is FNYEAQ in the germline V gene (reference sequence). This CDR3 contains 16 residues. With regard to this clonotype: The junction departs from the called germline gene at one end, perhaps through a read error.

TCRdb analysed the RT-PCR reads with MiXCR anew, one entry per CDR3 protein. The profile shows some 960,000 distinct CDR3 sequences, about a sixth of them singletons. The sequencing input was blood, either unsorted or a sorted T cell fraction (not recorded which). This chain uses TRBV7-7 with TRBJ2-3; TRBD2 might be the D (7 bases). The sequence came from a human donor who was either an allogeneic HSCT recipient or a stem cell or donor lymphocyte infusion donor (not recorded which). It is not recorded whose cells these are; they may come from a transplant donor. The CDR3 DNA follows: TGTGCTAGCAGCTTAGATGGGCGGGGGCCCCAAGATACGCAGTATTTT. Encoded protein: CASSLDGRGPQDTQYF.